This record looks at one T cell receptor beta chain sequence and its context. Its target is not known. The data were taken from a study of T cell responses to AZD1222 COVID-19 vaccine. Points from the study as a whole: Donors were chiefly white British, with a greater number of females, and clonal diversity was perhaps underestimated. Baseline seropositives among AZD1222 recipients totaled only six or seven.

Repertoires were generated with immunoSEQ multiplex PCR, while TCRdb's copy carries only in-frame clones and drops some. The sample contains about 97,000 clones, roughly 86% of which appear only once. This CDR3 is 13 amino acids long. Germline loops: CDR1 MNHEY, CDR2 SVGEGT. V lost 5 bases and J lost 8, with 14 bases in between. This receptor was identified in an adult in good health. The rearrangement joins TRBV6-2 or TRBV6-3 to TRBJ2-3, with a possible D match to TRBD2 (6 bases). Sequencing used peripheral blood, obtained on day 0 of AZD1222 vaccination. The CDR3 nucleotides are TGTGCCAGCAGTCGGAACAACGGGGGTACGCAGTATTTT. This codes for CASSRNNGGTQYF.